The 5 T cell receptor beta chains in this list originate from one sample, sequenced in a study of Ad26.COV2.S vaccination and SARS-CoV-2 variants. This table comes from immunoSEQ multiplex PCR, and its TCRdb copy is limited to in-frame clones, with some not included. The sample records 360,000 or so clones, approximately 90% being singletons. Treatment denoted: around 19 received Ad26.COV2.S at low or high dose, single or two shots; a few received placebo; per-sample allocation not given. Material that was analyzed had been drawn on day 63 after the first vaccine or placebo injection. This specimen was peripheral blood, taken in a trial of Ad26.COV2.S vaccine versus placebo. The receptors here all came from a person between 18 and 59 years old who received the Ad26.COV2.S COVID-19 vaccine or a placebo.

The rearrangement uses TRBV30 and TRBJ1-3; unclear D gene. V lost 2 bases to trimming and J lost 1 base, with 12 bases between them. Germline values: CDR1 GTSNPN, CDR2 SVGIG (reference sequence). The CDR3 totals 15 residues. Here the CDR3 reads CAWSFGVGSGNTIYF. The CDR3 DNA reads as TGTGCCTGGAGTTTTGGCGTGGGTTCTGGAAACACCATATATTTT.

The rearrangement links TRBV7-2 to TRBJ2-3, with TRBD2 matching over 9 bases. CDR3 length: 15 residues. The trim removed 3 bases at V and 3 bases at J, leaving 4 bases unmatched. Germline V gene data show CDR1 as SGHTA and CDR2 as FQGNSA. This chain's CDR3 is CASSFDSGRTDTQYF. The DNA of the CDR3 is TGTGCCAGCAGCTTTGATAGCGGGAGAACAGATACGCAGTATTTT. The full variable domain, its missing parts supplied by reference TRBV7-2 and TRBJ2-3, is GAGVSQSPSNKVTEKGKDVELRCDPISGHTALYWYRQSLGQGLEFLIYFQGNSAPDKSGLPSDRFSAERTGGSVSTLTIQRTQQEDSAVYLCASSFDSGRTDTQYFGPGTRLTVL.

The CDR3 sequence: CASSLVPSPDTQYF. The CDR3 DNA reads TGTGCCAGCAGCTTGGTTCCTAGCCCAGATACGCAGTATTTT. V gene TRBV7-3 combines with J gene TRBJ2-3, with a weak D call TRBD2 (5 bases). The CDR3 has 14 amino acids. With 3 bases removed from V and 4 bases from J, the gap between germline ends came to 11 bases. The germline V gene has CDR1 SGHTA and CDR2 FQGTGA.

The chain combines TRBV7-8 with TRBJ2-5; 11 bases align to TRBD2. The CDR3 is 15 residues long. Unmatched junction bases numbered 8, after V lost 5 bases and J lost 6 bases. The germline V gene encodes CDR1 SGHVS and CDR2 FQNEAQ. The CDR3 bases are TGTGCCAGCAGCCAGGCCCTAGCGGGAGGAAAGACCCAGTACTTC. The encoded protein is CASSQALAGGKTQYF.

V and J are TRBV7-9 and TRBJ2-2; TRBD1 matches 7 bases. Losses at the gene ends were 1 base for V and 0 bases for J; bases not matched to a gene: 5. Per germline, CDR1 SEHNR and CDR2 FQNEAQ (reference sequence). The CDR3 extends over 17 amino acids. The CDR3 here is CASSLGDRAPNTGELFF. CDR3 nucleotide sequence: TGTGCCAGCAGCTTAGGTGACAGGGCCCCGAACACCGGGGAGCTGTTTTTT. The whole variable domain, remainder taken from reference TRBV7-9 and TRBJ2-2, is DTGVSQNPRHKITKRGQNVTFRCDPISEHNRLYWYRQTLGQGPEFLTYFQNEAQLEKSRLLSDRFSAERPKGSFSTLEIQRTEQGDSAMYLCASSLGDRAPNTGELFFGEGSRLTVL.